The 32 T cell receptor beta chains below come from one sample, sequenced in a study of T cell responses to AZD1222 COVID-19 vaccine. Data came from immunoSEQ multiplex PCR; TCRdb stores just in-frame clones and leaves some out. This sample carries around 160,000 clones, 88% of them seen once, and the ten largest clones take about 15%. The sample in question was peripheral blood, obtained on day 0 of AZD1222 vaccination. These receptors came from an adult in good health.

This sequence joins TRBV1 and TRBJ1-1; the table's D call TRBD1 went unverified against the DNA. TRBV1 is assigned pseudogene status. The CDR3 totals 13 residues. This chain's CDR3 is CTSSQDLADEAFF. DNA for the CDR3: TGCACCAGCAGCCAAGATCTCGCAGATGAAGCTTTCTTT.

J is TRBJ2-7 and V is TRBV30, with 7 bases identical to TRBD1. The CDR3 covers 13 residues. Trimming removed 0 bases from V and 6 bases from J; junction bases left unmatched: 5. The germline gives CDR1 GTSNPN, CDR2 SVGIG (reference sequence). The CDR3 spells CAWSVRGPGEQYF. Written as DNA, the CDR3 is TGTGCCTGGAGTGTGAGGGGGCCGGGCGAGCAGTACTTC.

This chain joins TRBV5-1 and TRBJ1-1; possibly TRBD1 for D (5 bases). The CDR3 contains 13 residues. V lost 1 base, J lost 8 bases, and 12 bases lay in between. Germline CDR1 is SGHRS and CDR2 is YFSETQ. The CDR3 nucleotides are TGCGCCAGCAGCTTGATGGGAGGGGAGGAAGCTTTCTTT. Translated: CASSLMGGEEAFF.

This chain uses TRBV5-1 with TRBJ1-5; tentatively, D is TRBD1 (6 bases). This CDR3 is 15 amino acids long. Germline CDR1 is SGHRS and CDR2 is YFSETQ. Between the trimmed V and J ends, which lost 4 bases and 0 bases, there was a span of 11 bases. CDR3 protein: CASSPGTFSNQPQHF. Written as DNA, the CDR3 is TGCGCCAGCAGCCCGGGGACATTTAGCAATCAGCCCCAGCATTTT.

This chain links TRBV21-1 with TRBJ2-7. TRBV21-1 is noted as a pseudogene. CDR3 length: 17 amino acids. The CDR3 region is CASSKGGHCRGPYEQYF. The CDR3 DNA follows: TGTGCCAGCAGCAAAGGGGGGCATTGTCGGGGGCCCTACGAGCAGTACTTC.

The CDR3 loop is CASSEDIGAKNIQYF. The CDR3 nucleotides read TGTGCCAGCAGCGAAGACATTGGCGCCAAAAACATTCAGTACTTC. This sequence joins TRBV7-9 and TRBJ2-4, with D hard to call. Germline V lookup: CDR1 SEHNR, CDR2 FQNEAQ (reference sequence). The V gene lost 5 bases and the J gene lost 1 base, with 12 bases spanning the gap. This CDR3 spans 15 amino acids.

J is TRBJ2-7 and V is TRBV24-1, with 9 bases lining up with TRBD1. The CDR3 totals 13 residues. V lost 9 bases to trimming and J lost 3 bases; unmatched junction nucleotides: 5. The germline CDR1 and CDR2 sequences are KGHDR and SFDVKD. CDR3 bases: TGTGCCACCGGACCGGGACAGGGCTACGAGCAGTACTTC. This sequence encodes CATGPGQGYEQYF.

This chain connects TRBV7-2 to TRBJ1-3, with 7 bases lining up with TRBD1. CDR1 is SGHTA and CDR2 is FQGNSA in the germline V gene. V trimming: 0 bases; J trimming: 0 bases; junction bases outside the gene matches: 5. This CDR3 is 17 amino acids long. The CDR3 spells CASSLAGGQLSGNTIYF. The CDR3 bases are TGTGCCAGCAGCTTAGCGGGGGGACAGCTCTCTGGAAACACCATATATTTT.

The chain combines TRBV4-1 with TRBJ2-1, with 13 bases identical to TRBD2. This CDR3 has 15 residues. Germline values: CDR1 MGHRA, CDR2 YSYEKL. Trimming removed 1 base from V and 6 bases from J; junction bases left unmatched: 0. The CDR3 nucleotides read TGCGCCAGCAGCCAAGGACTAGCGGGGGGCAATGAGCAGTTCTTC. It codes for CASSQGLAGGNEQFF.

This clone was observed a few times. The chain combines TRBV4-1 with TRBJ2-5; no firm D call. The V gene's germline CDR1 is MGHRA and CDR2 YSYEKL. Between the trimmed V and J ends, which lost 0 bases and 5 bases, there was a span of 13 bases. This CDR3 has 15 residues. The CDR3 loop reads CASSQDLGGLETQYF. The CDR3 nucleotides read TGCGCCAGCAGCCAAGATCTAGGTGGTTTGGAGACCCAGTACTTC.

This rearrangement joins TRBV4-2 to TRBJ2-5; 8 positions agree with TRBD2. Germline V CDR1 and CDR2: LGHNA, YNFKEQ. The CDR3 loop spans 14 amino acids. The ends lost 4 bases at V and 5 bases at J; junction bases unmatched: 6. In nucleotides, the CDR3 is TGTGCCAGCAGCCCCCGGGGGGGCAGGGAGACCCAGTACTTC. It yields the protein CASSPRGGRETQYF.

In DNA, the CDR3 is TGTGCCAGTAGTAATCTGAGGAGCTCCTACAATGAGCAGTTCTTC. Protein product: CASSNLRSSYNEQFF. The gene calls are TRBV19 and TRBJ2-1; D is ambiguous. The CDR3 is made up of 15 amino acids. Per the germline V gene, CDR1 is LNHDA and CDR2 is SQIVND (reference sequence). The germline V and J ends were trimmed by 4 bases and 0 bases, with 10 bases remaining between them.

The chain links TRBV5-1 to TRBJ2-5; no reliable D call. CDR3 length: 13 residues. Trimming took off 3 bases at V and 2 bases at J, with 8 bases between the two ends. CDR1 SGHRS and CDR2 YFSETQ come from the germline V gene. CDR3: CASSSDGQETQYF. CDR3 nucleotides: TGCGCCAGCAGCTCTGACGGACAAGAGACCCAGTACTTC. Combining the CDR3 with reference TRBV5-1 and TRBJ2-5 gives the whole variable domain KAGVTQTPRYLIKTRGQQVTLSCSPISGHRSVSWYQQTPGQGLQFLFEYFSETQRNKGNFPGRFSGRQFSNSRSEMNVSTLELGDSALYLCASSSDGQETQYFGPGTRLLVL.

This chain connects TRBV24-1 to TRBJ2-3; possible D gene TRBD1, 6 bases. This CDR3 is built from 14 residues. The V end lost 10 bases, the J end lost 0 bases, and 13 bases lay between the germline ends. Germline assignment: CDR1 KGHDR and CDR2 SFDVKD. Written as DNA, the CDR3 is TGTGCCACGGGTGACAGGATTAGCACAGATACGCAGTATTTT. Its protein is CATGDRISTDTQYF.

The rearrangement joins TRBV18 to TRBJ1-5; 8 bases are shared with TRBD1. Losses at the gene ends were 0 bases for V and 6 bases for J; bases not matched to a gene: 7. The CDR3 loop spans 16 amino acids. Germline CDR1 and CDR2: KGHSH and LQKENI. CDR3 amino acids: CASSPPSDRGFQPQHF. Here the CDR3 DNA reads TGTGCCAGCTCACCACCCAGCGACAGGGGATTTCAGCCCCAGCATTTT.

The gene calls are TRBV19 and TRBJ2-7; no clear D gene. Germline CDR1 reads LNHDA; CDR2 reads SQIVND (reference sequence). V lost 3 bases to trimming and J lost 0 bases, with 6 bases between them. The CDR3 runs 13 residues. CDR3 nucleotides: TGTGCCAGTAGTATTATACCCTCCTACGAGCAGTACTTC. Protein: CASSIIPSYEQYF.

This chain connects TRBV7-8 to TRBJ1-6, with D tentatively TRBD1 (6 bases). In germline, CDR1 is SGHVS, CDR2 FQNEAQ. V shed 1 base and J shed 0 bases, with 13 bases lying between them. The CDR3 is 18 residues long. The CDR3 DNA reads TGTGCCAGCAGCTTAGGTTCGGGGGGCAGCTCCTATAATTCACCCCTCCACTTT. It codes for CASSLGSGGSSYNSPLHF.

The chain couples TRBV12-3 or TRBV12-4 to TRBJ1-1; D not certain. CDR3 length equals 13 residues. V gave up 5 bases and J gave up 5 bases, with 12 bases separating them. CDR3 in DNA: TGTGCCAGCAGTGTGTATGGGTTGACTGAAGCTTTCTTT. Translation gives CASSVYGLTEAFF.

This clone has only one observation. The rearrangement joins TRBV28 to TRBJ2-5; D unresolved. Per germline, CDR1 MDHEN and CDR2 SYDVKM. V was pared by 2 bases and J by 2 bases, with 12 bases between. The CDR3 has 15 amino acids. The CDR3 DNA is TGTGCCAGCAGTTTAGTTCGGGCAGCTCAAGAGACCCAGTACTTC. Encoded protein: CASSLVRAAQETQYF.

This clone was counted a few times. The J gene is TRBJ1-2, the V gene TRBV29-1; unclear D gene. This CDR3 contains 12 residues. Germline V gene sequence: CDR1 SQVTM, CDR2 ANQGSEA. Deletions cut 3 bases from V and 8 bases from J, with 13 bases between. The CDR3 coding sequence is TGCAGCGTTGAGGTTGGGTTTTGGGGCTACACCTTC. It is translated as CSVEVGFWGYTF.

The rearrangement links TRBV27 to TRBJ1-2; possibly TRBD1 for D (5 bases). CDR3 length equals 15 residues. Germline CDR1 reads MNHEY; CDR2 reads SMNVEV (reference sequence). Between the trimmed V and J ends, which lost 2 bases and 3 bases, there was a span of 13 bases. CDR3 sequence reads: CASSLSRRGDYGYTF. CDR3 DNA sequence: TGTGCCAGCAGTTTAAGCAGGCGGGGGGACTATGGCTACACCTTC.

The chain is built from TRBV10-3 and TRBJ1-5; tentatively, D is TRBD1 (5 bases). This CDR3 contains 14 residues. CDR1 and CDR2 from the germline V gene are ENHRY and SYGVKD. V was clipped by 8 bases and J by 3 bases, with 14 bases between them. The CDR3 reads CAIGARESNQPQHF. The CDR3, as DNA: TGTGCCATCGGGGCTAGGGAGTCCAATCAGCCCCAGCATTTT.

The chain couples TRBV19 to TRBJ2-3; D perhaps matches TRBD2 (5 bases). The CDR3 loop spans 15 amino acids. The germline V gene has CDR1 LNHDA and CDR2 SQIVND (reference sequence). With 1 base removed from V and 1 base from J, the gap between germline ends came to 9 bases. This chain's CDR3 is CASSIAAGGTDTQYF. CDR3 in DNA: TGTGCCAGTAGTATAGCGGCGGGTGGCACAGATACGCAGTATTTT.

The chain uses TRBV27 and TRBJ1-1; no clear D. The V gene lost 3 bases and the J gene lost 1 base, with 12 bases spanning the gap. The CDR3 contains 15 residues. Germline CDR1 and CDR2: MNHEY and SMNVEV (reference sequence). The CDR3 DNA sequence: TGTGCCAGCAGTTTTATTCCTGCGACGAACACTGAAGCTTTCTTT. Residues: CASSFIPATNTEAFF.

The chain recombines TRBV5-1 with TRBJ1-5, with D perhaps matching TRBD1 (6 bases). V lost 0 bases, J lost 4 bases, and 11 bases lay in between. CDR1 and CDR2 (germline): SGHRS, YFSETQ. This CDR3 contains 15 residues. CDR3 sequence: CASSLVAGANQPQHF. The DNA of the CDR3 is TGCGCCAGCAGCTTGGTGGCAGGGGCAAATCAGCCCCAGCATTTT.

V usage is TRBV19 and J usage is TRBJ1-2; a possible D gene is TRBD1 (5 bases). There are 15 residues in the CDR3. Deletions cut 5 bases from V and 8 bases from J, with 21 bases between. Germline V gene sequence: CDR1 LNHDA, CDR2 SQIVND (reference sequence). As DNA, the CDR3 is TGTGCCAGTAGTCTGGGGGGACGGGATTCGAACGGCTACACCTTC. It codes for CASSLGGRDSNGYTF.

This chain connects TRBV29-1 to TRBJ2-2; 8 nucleotides align to TRBD2. With V trimmed by 7 bases and J by 1 base, 2 bases remained unmatched. CDR1 SQVTM and CDR2 ANQGSEA come from the germline V gene. This CDR3 is built from 13 residues. CDR3 DNA sequence: TGCAGCGCCCGGGAGGGGAACACCGGGGAGCTGTTTTTT. Its protein is CSAREGNTGELFF.

J is TRBJ1-5 and V is TRBV6-2 or TRBV6-3, with TRBD1 as a possible D gene (5 bases). Per germline, CDR1 MNHEY and CDR2 SVGEGT. This CDR3 comprises 14 residues. Trimming cost V 5 bases and J 6 bases, with 14 bases left between them. The DNA for the CDR3 is TGTGCCAGCAGTCCGAGACCTACAGGTCAGCCCCAGCATTTT. Residues: CASSPRPTGQPQHF.

The V gene is TRBV2, the J gene TRBJ2-7; D uncertain. V was shortened by 2 bases and J by 7 bases, with 6 bases between the two germline ends. Germline V gene sequence: CDR1 SNHLY, CDR2 FYNNEI. CDR3 size: 11 residues. CDR3 coding DNA: TGTGCCAGCAGTGAAACGATGGAGCAGTACTTC. This codes for CASSETMEQYF. Using reference TRBV2 and TRBJ2-7 for the parts outside the CDR3, the full variable domain is EPEVTQTPSHQVTQMGQEVILRCVPISNHLYFYWYRQILGQKVEFLVSFYNNEISEKSEIFDDQFSVERPDGSNFTLKIRSTKLEDSAMYFCASSETMEQYFGPGTRLTVT.

The rearrangement links TRBV7-9 to TRBJ1-4; D remains unclear. Trimming shortened V by 1 base and J by 5 bases, and 8 bases separated the two germline ends. Germline V gene sequence: CDR1 SEHNR, CDR2 FQNEAQ (reference sequence). The CDR3 contains 14 residues. The CDR3, as DNA: TGTGCCAGCAGCTTAGGGCATTACAATGAAAAACTGTTTTTT. Protein product: CASSLGHYNEKLFF.

V is TRBV18 and J is TRBJ2-7; weak D call: TRBD2 (5 bases). V was pared by 3 bases and J by 0 bases, with 12 bases between. Looked up from germline, CDR1 is KGHSH and CDR2 is LQKENI. The CDR3 contains 15 residues. The CDR3 reads CASSPQDWDSYEQYF. CDR3 nucleotide sequence: TGTGCCAGCTCACCGCAGGACTGGGACTCCTACGAGCAGTACTTC.

The chain has TRBV3-1 (or the pseudogene TRBV3-2) and TRBJ1-1; D unclear. Germline V gene sequence: CDR1 LGHDT, CDR2 YNNKEL (reference sequence). With 1 base removed from V and 6 bases from J, the gap between germline ends came to 3 bases. The CDR3 contains 11 residues. CDR3 DNA sequence: TGTGCCAGCAGCCAAGCCTCTGAAGCTTTCTTT. Protein sequence: CASSQASEAFF.